These T cell receptor beta chains were read from a single sample in a study of cytomegalovirus exposure and HLA in healthy donors. The assay was immunoSEQ multiplex PCR, and TCRdb's table has in-frame clones only and misses some. The sample shows roughly 120,000 clones, 65% to 80% of them seen only once. The specimen sequenced was PBMCs. The receptors were sampled from a human donor in good health. CDR3s include the opening cysteine and the closing phenylalanine or tryptophan. The order of the fields is V gene, J gene, D gene, clone size, CDR3 DNA, CDR3 protein. A D gene is named only where the DNA matches it firmly. Size is omitted from some rows. Given values are once, few, many or a class for expanded clones.

v_call: TRBV28; j_call: TRBJ2-5; d_call: TRBD2; clone_size: NA; cdr3_nt: TGTGCCAGCAGCTCCGGGACTAGCAGAGAGACCCAGTACTTC; cdr3_aa: CASSSGTSRETQYF
v_call: TRBV7-9; j_call: TRBJ2-7; d_call: NA; clone_size: NA; cdr3_nt: TGTGCCAGCAGCCATACCGGGATAGATGCGAACGAGCAGTACTTC; cdr3_aa: CASSHTGIDANEQYF
v_call: TRBV7-6; j_call: TRBJ2-1; d_call: NA; clone_size: NA; cdr3_nt: TGTGCCAGCAGCACCCAAGGACAGAGCTCCTACAATGAGCAGTTCTTC; cdr3_aa: CASSTQGQSSYNEQFF
v_call: TRBV19; j_call: TRBJ2-3; d_call: TRBD2; clone_size: once; cdr3_nt: TGTGCCAGTAGACTAGCGGGGGGGCCGTCAGCTGATACGCAGTATTTT; cdr3_aa: CASRLAGGPSADTQYF
v_call: TRBV19; j_call: TRBJ1-5; d_call: TRBD1; clone_size: few; cdr3_nt: TGTGCCACTTCGGGACAGGGAGGCAATCAGCCCCAGCATTTT; cdr3_aa: CATSGQGGNQPQHF
v_call: TRBV6-5; j_call: TRBJ1-1; d_call: NA; clone_size: NA; cdr3_nt: TGTGCCAGCAGTGGGAGCGGTTGGGGCACTGAAGCTTTCTTT; cdr3_aa: CASSGSGWGTEAFF
v_call: TRBV21-1; j_call: TRBJ2-7; d_call: NA; clone_size: NA; cdr3_nt: TGTGCCACCAGGGCGGGACTTCACGTCCACGAGCAGTACTTC; cdr3_aa: CATRAGLHVHEQYF
v_call: TRBV7-9; j_call: TRBJ1-3; d_call: NA; clone_size: NA; cdr3_nt: TGTGCCAGCAGCCTCCGCCCACAGGGAAAGATAGGAAACACCATATATTTT; cdr3_aa: CASSLRPQGKIGNTIYF
v_call: TRBV27; j_call: TRBJ1-5; d_call: NA; clone_size: NA; cdr3_nt: TGTGCCAGCAGTTCCCGACAGACCAATCAGCCCCAGCATTTT; cdr3_aa: CASSSRQTNQPQHF
v_call: TRBV6-5; j_call: TRBJ2-7; d_call: NA; clone_size: NA; cdr3_nt: TGTGCCAGCAGTTACCCCGGTTCCTACGAGCAGTACTTC; cdr3_aa: CASSYPGSYEQYF
v_call: TRBV27; j_call: TRBJ2-3; d_call: TRBD2; clone_size: NA; cdr3_nt: TGTGCCAGCAGTTTCCTAGCGGGGGCCCTCACAGATACGCAGTATTTT; cdr3_aa: CASSFLAGALTDTQYF
v_call: TRBV5-6; j_call: TRBJ2-4; d_call: NA; clone_size: few; cdr3_nt: TGTGCCAGCAGCTTGGAAGGGGTCGGAAGCATTCAGTACTTC; cdr3_aa: CASSLEGVGSIQYF
v_call: TRBV14; j_call: TRBJ1-2; d_call: NA; clone_size: NA; cdr3_nt: TGTGCCAGCAGCCAAGTGGGGGGGACCCATGGCTACACCTTC; cdr3_aa: CASSQVGGTHGYTF
v_call: TRBV5-1; j_call: TRBJ2-1; d_call: NA; clone_size: NA; cdr3_nt: TGCGCCAGCAGCTCCGACCGAGTGGGCACCCCTTTAACCATAGCCTACAATGAGCAGTTCTTC; cdr3_aa: CASSSDRVGTPLTIAYNEQFF
v_call: TRBV13; j_call: TRBJ1-2; d_call: TRBD1; clone_size: NA; cdr3_nt: TGTGCCAGCAGCTCGACAGGGGCTGTCTATGGCTACACCTTC; cdr3_aa: CASSSTGAVYGYTF
v_call: TRBV18; j_call: TRBJ2-2; d_call: NA; clone_size: NA; cdr3_nt: TGTGCCAGCTCACCTGGACAAGACACCGGGGAGCTGTTTTTT; cdr3_aa: CASSPGQDTGELFF
v_call: TRBV5-4; j_call: TRBJ2-1; d_call: NA; clone_size: NA; cdr3_nt: TGTGCCAGCAGAAGGGCCCCGGTGGACAATAGTGAGCAGTTCTTC; cdr3_aa: CASRRAPVDNSEQFF
v_call: TRBV6-1; j_call: TRBJ1-2; d_call: NA; clone_size: once; cdr3_nt: TGTGCCAGCAGTGAAGGGACAGTTAACTATGGCTACACCTTC; cdr3_aa: CASSEGTVNYGYTF
v_call: TRBV5-1; j_call: TRBJ2-7; d_call: NA; clone_size: NA; cdr3_nt: TGCGCCAGCAGCTTGCAAGCGGCGAGCTCCTACGAGCAGTACTTC; cdr3_aa: CASSLQAASSYEQYF
v_call: TRBV13; j_call: TRBJ2-3; d_call: NA; clone_size: once; cdr3_nt: TGTGCCAGCAGCTTTCGCGGGGGCGTGGATACGCAGTATTTT; cdr3_aa: CASSFRGGVDTQYF
v_call: TRBV7-8; j_call: TRBJ2-4; d_call: TRBD2; clone_size: NA; cdr3_nt: TGTGCCAGCAGCTTCACTAGCGGGGGGGATATTCAGTACTTC; cdr3_aa: CASSFTSGGDIQYF
v_call: TRBV28; j_call: TRBJ1-5; d_call: NA; clone_size: NA; cdr3_nt: TGTGCCAGCAGACTCGGACAGAACTATCAGCCCCAGCATTTT; cdr3_aa: CASRLGQNYQPQHF
v_call: TRBV6-1; j_call: TRBJ1-5; d_call: NA; clone_size: many; cdr3_nt: TGTGCCAGCTCGACAAGCCCCAATCAGCCCCAGCATTTT; cdr3_aa: CASSTSPNQPQHF
v_call: TRBV5-6; j_call: TRBJ2-6; d_call: NA; clone_size: NA; cdr3_nt: TGTGCCAGCAGCTTTACCGGGACAATCCCCGGGGCCAACGTCCTGACTTTC; cdr3_aa: CASSFTGTIPGANVLTF
v_call: TRBV18; j_call: TRBJ1-1; d_call: NA; clone_size: NA; cdr3_nt: TGTGCCAGCTCACCACCCGGAGTGGGGAACACTGAAGCTTTCTTT; cdr3_aa: CASSPPGVGNTEAFF
v_call: TRBV20-1; j_call: TRBJ2-7; d_call: NA; clone_size: NA; cdr3_nt: TGCAGTGCTAGGAGAGGAGACGAGCAGTACTTC; cdr3_aa: CSARRGDEQYF
v_call: TRBV2; j_call: TRBJ1-3; d_call: NA; clone_size: NA; cdr3_nt: TGTGCCAGCACTGGTCTATGGAGCCCTCTTCGTGGAAACACCATATATTTT; cdr3_aa: CASTGLWSPLRGNTIYF
v_call: TRBV7-8; j_call: TRBJ1-2; d_call: TRBD1; clone_size: NA; cdr3_nt: TGTGCCAGCAGCCCCACAACGACAGGGGAGTCTGGCTACACCTTC; cdr3_aa: CASSPTTTGESGYTF
v_call: TRBV6-5; j_call: TRBJ2-3; d_call: NA; clone_size: NA; cdr3_nt: TGTGCCAGCAGTGGGGACAACATCGCGCAGTATTTT; cdr3_aa: CASSGDNIAQYF
v_call: TRBV6-5; j_call: TRBJ2-7; d_call: TRBD2; clone_size: NA; cdr3_nt: TGTGCCAGCAGTTACTTCAACTCGGGGGGAAACGAGCAGTACTTC; cdr3_aa: CASSYFNSGGNEQYF
v_call: TRBV9; j_call: TRBJ2-7; d_call: TRBD2; clone_size: NA; cdr3_nt: TGTGCCAGCAGCGTACTAGCGGGGGGAGGCGAGCAGTACTTC; cdr3_aa: CASSVLAGGGEQYF
v_call: TRBV5-6; j_call: TRBJ1-5; d_call: NA; clone_size: NA; cdr3_nt: TGTGCCAGCAGCGCCACAGGGAATCAGCCCCAGCATTTT; cdr3_aa: CASSATGNQPQHF
v_call: TRBV29-1; j_call: TRBJ1-2; d_call: NA; clone_size: NA; cdr3_nt: TGCAGCGTTGCTAGTATGTATGGGTCTTATGGCTACACCTTC; cdr3_aa: CSVASMYGSYGYTF
v_call: TRBV13; j_call: TRBJ2-1; d_call: TRBD2; clone_size: NA; cdr3_nt: TGTGCCAGCAGATCTACTAGCGGGGGCCCGACCGGCTACAATGAGCAGTTCTTC; cdr3_aa: CASRSTSGGPTGYNEQFF
v_call: TRBV5-4; j_call: TRBJ2-1; d_call: TRBD2; clone_size: NA; cdr3_nt: TGTGCCAGCAGCTTGAACGGGGGGGCCTATGAGCAGTTCTTC; cdr3_aa: CASSLNGGAYEQFF
v_call: TRBV28; j_call: TRBJ1-3; d_call: TRBD1; clone_size: NA; cdr3_nt: TGTGCCAGCAGGGACAAGGGACAGGGAATTTTCGGAAACACCATATATTTT; cdr3_aa: CASRDKGQGIFGNTIYF
v_call: TRBV5-1; j_call: TRBJ1-4; d_call: TRBD1; clone_size: NA; cdr3_nt: TGCGCCAGCAGCCACGGGACAGGGGATGAAAAACTGTTTTTT; cdr3_aa: CASSHGTGDEKLFF
v_call: TRBV29-1; j_call: TRBJ2-1; d_call: TRBD1; clone_size: NA; cdr3_nt: TGCAGCGTCTTGACAGGGTCAGGGGCCCTTAGGAATGAGCAGTTCTTC; cdr3_aa: CSVLTGSGALRNEQFF
v_call: TRBV2; j_call: TRBJ1-5; d_call: NA; clone_size: few; cdr3_nt: TGTGCCAGCAGTGGACAGGAGATGAGCAATCAGCCCCAGCATTTT; cdr3_aa: CASSGQEMSNQPQHF
v_call: TRBV5-1; j_call: TRBJ2-2; d_call: TRBD1; clone_size: NA; cdr3_nt: TGCGCCAGCAGCCAACAGGGGGCTAACGACGGGGAGCTGTTTTTT; cdr3_aa: CASSQQGANDGELFF
v_call: TRBV5-8; j_call: TRBJ2-7; d_call: TRBD1; clone_size: NA; cdr3_nt: TGTGCCAGCAGCACGGGTTGGGACAGGGGTTTTTTC; cdr3_aa: CASSTGWDRGFF
v_call: TRBV5-6; j_call: TRBJ2-7; d_call: TRBD2; clone_size: few; cdr3_nt: TGTGCCAGCAGCTGGACTAGCGGGCTCCTCGAGCAGTACTTC; cdr3_aa: CASSWTSGLLEQYF
v_call: TRBV4-2; j_call: TRBJ1-6; d_call: NA; clone_size: NA; cdr3_nt: TGTGCCAGCAGCCCTCTCTTACAGCTTAATTCACCCCTCCACTTT; cdr3_aa: CASSPLLQLNSPLHF
v_call: TRBV12-5; j_call: TRBJ2-3; d_call: NA; clone_size: NA; cdr3_nt: TGTGCTAGTGGTTCCGGCAATAGCGGAGATACGCAGTATTTT; cdr3_aa: CASGSGNSGDTQYF
v_call: TRBV5-1; j_call: TRBJ1-3; d_call: NA; clone_size: NA; cdr3_nt: TGCGCCAGCAGCTTGAGAGACGGGTATCGTGGAAACACCATATATTTT; cdr3_aa: CASSLRDGYRGNTIYF
v_call: TRBV5-8; j_call: TRBJ2-5; d_call: NA; clone_size: few; cdr3_nt: TGTGCCAGCAGTGGGGCAGCCAGGGAGACCCAGTACTTC; cdr3_aa: CASSGAARETQYF
v_call: TRBV7-6; j_call: TRBJ2-3; d_call: NA; clone_size: few; cdr3_nt: TGTGCCAGCAGCTTAGTGGGGGGGCCAGATACGCAGTATTTT; cdr3_aa: CASSLVGGPDTQYF
v_call: TRBV2; j_call: TRBJ1-6; d_call: NA; clone_size: NA; cdr3_nt: TGTGCCAGCAGGGGATACAGGGATTTAAATTCCCCCCTCCACTTT; cdr3_aa: CASRGYRDLNSPLHF
v_call: TRBV28; j_call: TRBJ1-1; d_call: NA; clone_size: once; cdr3_nt: TGTGCCAGCATGCCCGGAGGCGAGTTTTCATATCCGCGAATACGGTCTTTCTTT; cdr3_aa: CASMPGGEFSYPRIRSFF
v_call: TRBV19; j_call: TRBJ2-3; d_call: TRBD2; clone_size: NA; cdr3_nt: TGTGCCAGTAGTATAGGACTAGCGGATACGCAGTATTTT; cdr3_aa: CASSIGLADTQYF
v_call: TRBV4-2; j_call: TRBJ1-6; d_call: TRBD1; clone_size: NA; cdr3_nt: TGTGCCAGCAGCCAAGATCTAGTAGGGACAGGGGATTCACCCCTCCACTTT; cdr3_aa: CASSQDLVGTGDSPLHF